The 17 T cell receptor beta chains presented below share a single source sample, sequenced in a study of blood T cells in healthy people across ages. With a J-beta primer mix and a sample-barcoded 5' primer, a second PCR ran 7 to 11 cycles. In TCRdb, the 5' RACE reads were re-called with MiXCR into one record per CDR3 protein. The sample carries approximately 800,000 distinct CDR3 sequences, roughly 64% recorded once. The sequencing sample was made of blood. These TCRs come from a man between 25 and 39 years old in good health.

The table lists this clonotype with a few counts. This chain links TRBV5-1 with TRBJ2-5, with D tentatively TRBD2 (5 bases). V was trimmed by 6 bases and J by 2 bases, leaving 14 bases between them. Germline-derived CDR1 and CDR2 are SGHRS and YFSETQ. The CDR3 runs 14 residues. CDR3 in amino acids: CASMRGINQETQYF. The DNA of the CDR3 is TGCGCCAGCATGCGAGGGATTAATCAAGAGACCCAGTACTTC.

V gene TRBV5-1 combines with J gene TRBJ2-7; D possibly corresponds to TRBD2 (5 bases). The CDR3 is 14 amino acids. V lost 4 bases and J lost 1, with 12 bases in between. Looked up from germline, CDR1 is SGHRS and CDR2 is YFSETQ. CDR3 amino acids: CASSDTGSSYEQYF. The CDR3 bases are TGCGCCAGCAGCGATACGGGGTCATCCTACGAGCAGTACTTC. The full variable domain, rest sourced from reference TRBV5-1 and TRBJ2-7, is KAGVTQTPRYLIKTRGQQVTLSCSPISGHRSVSWYQQTPGQGLQFLFEYFSETQRNKGNFPGRFSGRQFSNSRSEMNVSTLELGDSALYLCASSDTGSSYEQYFGPGTRLTVT.

This clonotype was recorded only once. The CDR3 nucleotides are TGTGCCAGCAGCCCCTCCACCCTAGCGGGACTTAATGAGCAGTACTTC. Protein: CASSPSTLAGLNEQYF. The chain carries TRBV3-1 and TRBJ2-5; 9 bases agree with TRBD2. The ends lost 4 bases at V and 11 bases at J; junction bases unmatched: 17. The V gene's germline CDR1 is LGHDT and CDR2 YNNKEL (reference sequence). The CDR3 runs to 16 residues.

The chain joins TRBV27 to TRBJ1-5; TRBD1 agrees at 7 bases. The CDR3 consists of 15 residues. The V segment lost 2 bases and the J segment 2 bases; nucleotides outside the gene matches: 3. CDR1 is MNHEY and CDR2 is SMNVEV in the germline V gene (reference sequence). In DNA form, the CDR3 reads TGTGCCAGCAGTTTAACAGGGGAAGGCAATCAGCCCCAGCATTTT. Residues: CASSLTGEGNQPQHF.

The V call is TRBV11-1, the J call TRBJ1-1, with D possibly matching TRBD1 (6 bases). Trimming stripped 3 bases from V and 4 bases from J, with 12 bases between. Germline CDR1 SGHAT, CDR2 FQDESV (reference sequence). The CDR3 contains 14 residues. CDR3: CASSLVQGGTEAFF. The CDR3 coding sequence is TGTGCCAGCAGCTTGGTACAGGGAGGCACTGAAGCTTTCTTT.

The table lists this clonotype with a few counts. The chain joins TRBV10-3 to TRBJ1-1; no clear D gene. The ends were cut back, 3 bases at V and 2 bases at J, with 7 bases in the middle. This CDR3 is built from 13 residues. Germline-derived CDR1 and CDR2 are ENHRY and SYGVKD. The CDR3 DNA reads as TGTGCCATCAGTGAAATGGAAAACACTGAAGCTTTCTTT. It translates to CAISEMENTEAFF.

This clonotype was observed a handful of times. The J gene is TRBJ2-7, the V gene TRBV6-5; TRBD2 aligns across 9 bases. The CDR3 sequence is 14 residues long. V lost 5 bases and J lost 5; bases outside the gene matches: 7. Germline-derived CDR1 and CDR2 are MNHEY and SVGAGI. CDR3 nucleotide sequence: TGTGCCAGCAGTAGGGGACTAGCAATGAACGAGCAGTACTTC. Its translation is CASSRGLAMNEQYF.

The chain uses TRBV7-2 and TRBJ1-2; D is uncertain. This CDR3 comprises 15 residues. V was cut by 4 bases and J by 7 bases, with 19 bases left in between. CDR1 is SGHTA, CDR2 FQGNSA, per germline. This CDR3 is CASSSRGGPYGGYTF. In nucleotides, the CDR3 is TGTGCCAGCAGCTCCCGAGGAGGGCCATATGGTGGCTACACCTTC. Filled out from reference TRBV7-2 and TRBJ1-2, the complete variable domain reads GAGVSQSPSNKVTEKGKDVELRCDPISGHTALYWYRQSLGQGLEFLIYFQGNSAPDKSGLPSDRFSAERTGGSVSTLTIQRTQQEDSAVYLCASSSRGGPYGGYTFGSGTRLTVV.

The V call is TRBV5-1, the J call TRBJ2-7, with D perhaps TRBD2 (7 bases). The V gene lost 7 bases and the J gene lost 4 bases, with 21 bases spanning the gap. This CDR3 region has 15 residues. Germline CDR1 reads SGHRS; CDR2 reads YFSETQ. CDR3 protein: CASRMGGASSYEQYF. Here the CDR3 DNA reads TGCGCCAGCCGAATGGGGGGGGCAAGTAGTTACGAGCAGTACTTC.

This rearrangement joins TRBV20-1 to TRBJ2-7; D may be TRBD1 (5 bases). The CDR3 is 13 residues long. Trimming removed 4 bases at V and 3 bases at J, with 13 bases between. Per the germline V gene, CDR1 is DFQATT and CDR2 is SNEGSKA (reference sequence). The CDR3 DNA is TGCAGTGCTATCTTGGACGACAGCTACGAGCAGTACTTC. Translated, it gives CSAILDDSYEQYF.

This clonotype was seen more than once but under ten times. The chain employs TRBV2 and TRBJ2-5; TRBD1 or TRBD2 may be the D gene (5 bases each). Trimming left V 6 bases short and J 2 bases short, with 13 bases between. CDR3 length equals 14 residues. Looked up from germline, CDR1 is SNHLY and CDR2 is FYNNEI. Written as DNA, the CDR3 is TGTGCCAGCAGGCTGGGACCGGGGCAAGAGACCCAGTACTTC. This encodes CASRLGPGQETQYF.

This sequence joins TRBV20-1 and TRBJ2-1; D is ambiguous. Between the trimmed V and J ends, which lost 0 bases and 5 bases, there was a span of 14 bases. Per germline, CDR1 DFQATT and CDR2 SNEGSKA (reference sequence). The CDR3 has 15 amino acids. CDR3 sequence: CSARENDYLNNEQFF. DNA of the CDR3: TGCAGTGCTAGAGAGAATGATTACCTTAACAATGAGCAGTTCTTC.

The V call is TRBV7-2, the J call TRBJ2-7; maybe TRBD1 (6 bases). The CDR3 is 16 residues long. V lost 5 bases and J 2 bases, leaving 19 bases between the germline ends. Germline loops: CDR1 SGHTA, CDR2 FQGNSA. As DNA, the CDR3 is TGTGCCAGCAGCGACACCGGGACACTGTTGACCTACGAGCAGTACTTC. Translating gives CASSDTGTLLTYEQYF.

This sequence joins TRBV10-1 and TRBJ2-5; D remains unclear. The germline CDR1 and CDR2 sequences are WNHNN and SYGVQD (reference sequence). This CDR3 contains 11 residues. Trimming removed 11 bases at V and 1 base at J, with 8 bases between. CDR3 loop: CAPRRQETQYF. CDR3 coding DNA: TGCGCCCCTCGCCGCCAAGAGACCCAGTACTTC.

V and J are TRBV3-1 and TRBJ1-3; possibly TRBD1 for D (6 bases). V lost 1 base to trimming and J lost 3 bases, with 13 bases between them. The germline V gene has CDR1 LGHDT and CDR2 YNNKEL (reference sequence). The CDR3 extends over 16 amino acids. The CDR3 protein is CASSQGSGGFGNTIYF. The CDR3 DNA reads as TGTGCCAGCAGCCAAGGGAGTGGGGGCTTTGGAAACACCATATATTTT.

This clonotype was seen a handful of times. The V and J genes are TRBV12-5 and TRBJ2-3; the match to TRBD2 covers 9 bases. The germline V gene has CDR1 LGHNT and CDR2 FRNRAP. The CDR3 sequence is 16 residues long. J lost 4 bases, V lost 4 bases, and 9 bases had no gene match. The CDR3 DNA is TGTGCTAGTGGTTCCTTAGCGGGGGAGGTCGCAGATACGCAGTATTTT. This sequence encodes CASGSLAGEVADTQYF.

The chain links TRBV20-1 to TRBJ2-4; 7 bases are a match to TRBD2. The J call may be mistaken, given a closer DNA end match to TRBJ2-7. The CDR3 covers 14 residues. Germline V CDR1 and CDR2: DFQATT, SNEGSKA (reference sequence). The DNA for the CDR3 is TGCAGTGCTAGTGGGGACGGGGAGGGCTACGAGCAGTACTTC. Its translation is CSASGDGEGYEQYF.